The entry below describes one T cell receptor (beta chain). The germline CDR1 and CDR2 sequences are SQVTM and ANQGSEA. The ends lost 7 bases at V and 6 bases at J; junction bases unmatched: 12. The CDR3 is 14 residues long. The table came from immunoSEQ multiplex PCR; TCRdb's copy has only in-frame clones and leaves some out. This sample has hundreds of thousands of clones; about 80% occur once, and the top ten carry 4.9%. This entry belongs to a study of blood T cell repertoires in COVID-19. The source of this sequence is a woman aged 80 or over with active or convalescent COVID-19. The chain uses TRBV29-1 and TRBJ2-7, with 10 bases fitting TRBD1. Source material: peripheral blood. The CDR3 DNA follows: TGCAGCGGAACCGTGCGGACAGGGGGAGGCGAGCAGTACTTC. Protein: CSGTVRTGGGEQYF.